This TCR beta chain came from a study of cytomegalovirus exposure and HLA in healthy donors. After removal of 4 bases from V and 2 bases from J, the junction contained 5 bases not matched to a gene. CDR3 length: 15 residues. CDR1 and CDR2 from the germline V gene are WSHSY and SAAADI. It was with 60 Vbeta and 13 Jbeta primers that the PCR ran. TCRdb keeps only in-frame clones here, not all; method: immunoSEQ multiplex PCR. The sample gives 150,000 or so clones, nearly 80% of which show up once; roughly 13% is in the top ten. This clonotype was sampled from a man aged 25 to 40 in good health and CMV-seropositive. The V and J genes are TRBV10-2 and TRBJ2-5, with 9 nucleotides matching TRBD2. The sample consisted of PBMCs. CDR3 residues: CASSGSGRGQETQYF. DNA of the CDR3: TGCGCCAGCAGTGGTAGCGGGAGAGGGCAAGAGACCCAGTACTTC.